This passage covers 30 T cell receptor beta chains from one sample sequenced in a study of blood T cell repertoires in COVID-19. TCRdb's copy holds only in-frame clones and misses some; the assay was immunoSEQ multiplex PCR. The sample carries some 270,000 clones, 84% recorded once. The source material was peripheral blood. These receptor sequences come from a woman aged 40 to 49 who had recovered from COVID-19.

V usage is TRBV10-3 and J usage is TRBJ1-3, with D possibly being TRBD1 (6 bases). Germline V gene sequence: CDR1 ENHRY, CDR2 SYGVKD. The CDR3 is made up of 15 amino acids. Trimming pared 11 bases from V and 3 bases from J, leaving 20 bases between. The CDR3 loop reads CAASKGEGFGNTIYF. CDR3 coding DNA: TGTGCCGCTTCCAAGGGGGAAGGGTTTGGAAACACCATATATTTT.

The V and J genes are TRBV6-5 and TRBJ1-2, with D possibly TRBD1 on 5 matching bases. Trimming stripped 6 bases from V and 8 bases from J, with 19 bases between. This CDR3 has 14 residues. Looked up from germline, CDR1 is MNHEY and CDR2 is SVGAGI. The CDR3 DNA sequence: TGTGCCAGCAGCCCCCCGGGAGGGGCCAGGGGCTACACCTTC. Residues: CASSPPGGARGYTF.

CDR3 nucleotides: TGTGCCAGCAGCTTAGATCGTCCGAGACACCTGAACACTGAAGCTTTCTTT. Protein sequence: CASSLDRPRHLNTEAFF. The rearrangement joins TRBV11-3 to TRBJ1-1; D call uncertain. The CDR3 totals 17 residues. Between the trimmed V and J ends, which lost 0 bases and 0 bases, there was a span of 14 bases. CDR1 and CDR2 from the germline V gene are SGHNT and YENEEA.

The chain employs TRBV7-2 and TRBJ1-6, with 10 bases fitting TRBD1. The germline gives CDR1 SGHTA, CDR2 FQGNSA. This CDR3 is 17 amino acids long. Unmatched junction bases numbered 10, after V lost 5 bases and J lost 6 bases. The CDR3 DNA reads TGTGCCAGCAGCCAAACCGGGACAGGGGCAATTAATTCACCCCTCCACTTT. Its protein product is CASSQTGTGAINSPLHF.

The CDR3: CASSGEHMAGGRETQYF. The CDR3 DNA reads as TGTGCCAGCAGTGGGGAGCATATGGCGGGGGGACGAGAGACCCAGTACTTC. V gene TRBV28 combines with J gene TRBJ2-5, with 8 bases fitting TRBD2. This CDR3 region has 17 residues. Per the germline V gene, CDR1 is MDHEN and CDR2 is SYDVKM. V trimming: 5 bases; J trimming: 4 bases; junction bases outside the gene matches: 15.

The chain combines TRBV7-9 with TRBJ2-5; 8 bases are a match to TRBD1. CDR3 length: 14 amino acids. Looked up from germline, CDR1 is SEHNR and CDR2 is FQNEAQ (reference sequence). Trimming cost V 5 bases and J 3 bases; bases outside gene matches: 5. CDR3 coding DNA: TGTGCCAGCAGCCCCCGACAGGGGAAAGAGACCCAGTACTTC. The encoded protein is CASSPRQGKETQYF.

This clone was detected a few times. V is TRBV4-1 and J is TRBJ1-1; unclear D gene. V shed 4 bases and J shed 0 bases, with 9 bases lying between them. The CDR3 is 14 amino acids. Germline V CDR1 and CDR2: MGHRA, YSYEKL. The CDR3 DNA sequence: TGCGCCAGCAGCCCCAGCGCGCTGAACACTGAAGCTTTCTTT. Its translation is CASSPSALNTEAFF.

The chain is built from TRBV15 and TRBJ2-5, with TRBD2 identical over 10 bases. The CDR3 sequence is 16 residues long. V shed 3 bases, J shed 5 bases, and the junction held 9 bases outside the gene matches. Germline values: CDR1 LNHNV, CDR2 YYDKDF (reference sequence). CDR3 DNA sequence: TGTGCCACCAGCAGTATAGCGGGGGGACATCGGGAGACCCAGTACTTC. Its translation is CATSSIAGGHRETQYF.

CDR3 protein: CASTSWGGEQFF. DNA for the CDR3: TGTGCCAGTACCTCCTGGGGAGGTGAGCAGTTCTTC. This chain joins TRBV19 and TRBJ2-1; D perhaps matches TRBD2 (6 bases). The germline V gene has CDR1 LNHDA and CDR2 SQIVND (reference sequence). This CDR3 has 12 amino acids. V shed 7 bases and J shed 9 bases, with 13 bases lying between them.

This sequence joins TRBV4-1 and TRBJ1-1; tentatively, D is TRBD1 (5 bases). This CDR3 has 16 amino acids. CDR1 is MGHRA, CDR2 YSYEKL, per germline. V lost 0 bases, J lost 4 bases, and 15 bases lay in between. The CDR3 DNA follows: TGCGCCAGCAGCCAAGATATAACAGGAAGGATCACTGAAGCTTTCTTT. This encodes CASSQDITGRITEAFF.

J is TRBJ2-4 and V is TRBV4-1, with D perhaps matching TRBD2 (5 bases). CDR1 MGHRA and CDR2 YSYEKL come from the germline V gene. Trimming shortened V by 4 bases and J by 3 bases, and 19 bases separated the two germline ends. The CDR3 has 17 residues. The CDR3 loop reads CASSPLTTGIGKNIQYF. The CDR3 region has the DNA TGCGCCAGCAGCCCCCTAACGACGGGGATCGGCAAAAACATTCAGTACTTC.

Only one count was recorded for this clone. V and J are TRBV6-5 and TRBJ2-4; TRBD1 matches at 10 bases. This CDR3 is 15 amino acids long. Germline loops: CDR1 MNHEY, CDR2 SVGAGI. J was trimmed by 2 bases and V by 7 bases; bases with no gene match: 5. CDR3 nucleotide sequence: TGTGCCAGCACCCGGGACAGGGGAACCAAAAACATTCAGTACTTC. It encodes CASTRDRGTKNIQYF.

The chain links TRBV7-2 to TRBJ2-5; D might be TRBD2 (5 bases). Germline CDR1 is SGHTA and CDR2 is FQGNSA. V was trimmed by 5 bases and J by 4 bases, leaving 11 bases between them. The CDR3 extends over 13 amino acids. This CDR3 reads CASSPGRGETQYF. In DNA form, the CDR3 reads TGTGCCAGCAGCCCAGGCCGGGGAGAGACCCAGTACTTC.

This chain links TRBV9 with TRBJ2-2; 14 nucleotides match TRBD2. There are 16 residues in the CDR3. The J segment lost 5 bases and the V segment lost 3 bases, leaving 3 bases of the junction unmatched. Per the germline V gene, CDR1 is SGDLS and CDR2 is YYNGEE. The CDR3 sequence is CASSARLAGGTGELFF. DNA for the CDR3: TGTGCCAGCAGCGCCCGACTAGCGGGGGGGACCGGGGAGCTGTTTTTT.

V is TRBV3-1 (or the pseudogene TRBV3-2) and J is TRBJ1-1; 11 bases agree with TRBD1. The CDR3 loop spans 15 amino acids. Germline CDR1 reads LGHDT; CDR2 reads YNNKEL (reference sequence). The trim removed 1 base at V and 4 bases at J, leaving 2 bases unmatched. The CDR3 coding sequence is TGTGCCAGCAGCCAAGGGACAGGGGGCAGCACTGAAGCTTTCTTT. Its protein is CASSQGTGGSTEAFF.

This chain joins TRBV7-6 and TRBJ2-1; tentative D call: TRBD1 (6 bases). Germline V gives CDR1 SGHVS, CDR2 FNYEAQ. V lost 11 bases to trimming and J lost 2 bases, with 28 bases between them. The CDR3 totals 18 residues. CDR3 DNA: TGTGCCTCTACTAAGACAGGTGGCGACTCCGACCCCTACAATGAGCAGTTCTTC. Its protein is CASTKTGGDSDPYNEQFF.

This clone was seen only once. This sequence joins TRBV13 and TRBJ1-1, with a weak D call TRBD1 (5 bases). There are 16 residues in the CDR3. Germline V gene lookup returns CDR1 PRHDT and CDR2 FYEKMQ (reference sequence). V lost 7 bases, J lost 2 bases, and 20 bases lay in between. The chain's CDR3 is CASNLGGVGRNTEAFF. The CDR3 bases are TGTGCCAGCAACCTGGGGGGGGTAGGGCGAAACACTGAAGCTTTCTTT. The complete variable domain, with remaining parts taken from reference TRBV13 and TRBJ1-1, reads AAGVIQSPRHLIKEKRETATLKCYPIPRHDTVYWYQQGPGQDPQFLISFYEKMQSDKGSIPDRFSAQQFSDYHSELNMSSLELGDSALYFCASNLGGVGRNTEAFFGQGTRLTVV.

The sample holds a few counts of this clone. The rearrangement links TRBV20-1 to TRBJ1-2; D gene uncertain. The germline V and J ends were trimmed by 4 bases and 7 bases, with 10 bases remaining between them. Germline CDR1 is DFQATT and CDR2 is SNEGSKA (reference sequence). The CDR3 covers 11 residues. The CDR3 spells CSATKVSGYTF. The CDR3 DNA is TGCAGTGCTACTAAAGTCTCTGGCTACACCTTC.

The V and J genes are TRBV5-4 and TRBJ2-2; TRBD2 is a possible D gene (6 bases). V shed 4 bases and J shed 2 bases, with 15 bases lying between them. Germline loops: CDR1 SGHNT, CDR2 YYREEE (reference sequence). CDR3 size: 16 residues. CDR3 protein: CASSPLGTSNTGELFF. The CDR3, as DNA: TGTGCCAGCAGCCCCCTTGGGACTTCCAACACCGGGGAGCTGTTTTTT.

The chain has TRBV5-4 and TRBJ2-6; a possible D gene is TRBD2 (5 bases). The germline V and J ends were trimmed by 2 bases and 1 base, with 13 bases remaining between them. Germline V gene sequence: CDR1 SGHNT, CDR2 YYREEE (reference sequence). This CDR3 has 17 residues. CDR3 residues: CASSFRVRGSGANVLTF. The CDR3 nucleotides read TGTGCCAGCAGCTTCCGCGTACGGGGTTCTGGGGCCAACGTCCTGACTTTC.

The J gene is TRBJ1-5, the V gene TRBV4-1, with D unresolved. V was pared by 0 bases and J by 3 bases, with 12 bases between. Per the germline V gene, CDR1 is MGHRA and CDR2 is YSYEKL. The CDR3 runs 16 residues. CDR3 bases: TGCGCCAGCAGCCAAGAAGAGGAACATATCAATCAGCCCCAGCATTTT. It encodes CASSQEEEHINQPQHF.

The CDR3 nucleotides read TGTGCCAGCAGCTCCCCGGGAGTGGACCATGAGCAGTTCTTC. Its translation is CASSSPGVDHEQFF. The genes are TRBV7-2 and TRBJ2-1; possibly TRBD2 for D (6 bases). Per the germline V gene, CDR1 is SGHTA and CDR2 is FQGNSA. The CDR3 runs to 14 residues. V lost 4 bases to trimming and J lost 8 bases, with 15 bases between them.

This chain connects TRBV6-5 to TRBJ1-4; D not resolved. This CDR3 contains 15 residues. V was shortened by 2 bases and J by 4 bases, with 11 bases between the two germline ends. Germline V CDR1 and CDR2: MNHEY, SVGAGI. This chain's CDR3 is CASSYSRPGNEKLFF. The CDR3 coding sequence is TGTGCCAGCAGTTACAGTAGGCCAGGTAATGAAAAACTGTTTTTT.

This clone was seen ten or more times. The chain carries TRBV10-2 and TRBJ1-2; D not certain. The ends were cut back, 3 bases at V and 5 bases at J, with 7 bases in the middle. CDR1 is WSHSY and CDR2 is SAAADI in the germline V gene. The CDR3 spans 12 residues. This CDR3 is CASSDGDYGYTF. CDR3 nucleotides: TGCGCCAGCAGTGACGGAGATTATGGCTACACCTTC.

This chain uses TRBV7-9 with TRBJ2-5; 10 bases fit TRBD2. The trim removed 6 bases at V and 5 bases at J, leaving 6 bases unmatched. The CDR3 spans 14 residues. CDR1 is SEHNR, CDR2 FQNEAQ, per germline (reference sequence). Here the CDR3 reads CASSSGTSVETQYF. DNA of the CDR3: TGTGCCAGCAGTTCCGGGACTAGCGTCGAGACCCAGTACTTC.

This clone was detected only a few times. The gene calls are TRBV5-4 and TRBJ2-7; D might be TRBD1 (5 bases). This CDR3 region has 15 residues. V was clipped by 4 bases and J by 2 bases, with 16 bases between them. Germline loops: CDR1 SGHNT, CDR2 YYREEE (reference sequence). The CDR3 loop is CASSPGLDRAYEQYF. The CDR3 region has the DNA TGTGCCAGCAGCCCGGGTCTCGACAGAGCCTACGAGCAGTACTTC.

The chain carries TRBV2 and TRBJ1-2, with 7 nucleotides matching TRBD1. The germline V gene encodes CDR1 SNHLY and CDR2 FYNNEI. V was clipped by 5 bases and J by 6 bases; unmatched bases: 9. CDR3 length: 14 amino acids. This chain's CDR3 is CASSTNRGLDGYTF. The CDR3 DNA sequence: TGTGCCAGCAGTACAAACAGGGGATTGGATGGCTACACCTTC. Full variable domain (missing parts from reference TRBV2 and TRBJ1-2): EPEVTQTPSHQVTQMGQEVILRCVPISNHLYFYWYRQILGQKVEFLVSFYNNEISEKSEIFDDQFSVERPDGSNFTLKIRSTKLEDSAMYFCASSTNRGLDGYTFGSGTRLTVV.

V and J are TRBV5-1 and TRBJ2-6; 7 nucleotides match TRBD1. The J segment lost 9 bases and the V segment lost 4 bases, leaving 7 bases of the junction unmatched. The CDR3 contains 14 residues. CDR1 and CDR2 from the germline V gene are SGHRS and YFSETQ. The CDR3 loop is CASSPGTEGNVLTF. DNA of the CDR3: TGCGCCAGCAGCCCAGGGACAGAGGGCAACGTCCTGACTTTC.

CDR3 region: CAISESGQHYGYTF. The CDR3 DNA reads as TGTGCCATCAGTGAGTCTGGACAGCACTATGGCTACACCTTC. This sequence joins TRBV10-3 and TRBJ1-2; the D gene is possibly TRBD1 (6 bases). CDR3 length equals 14 residues. CDR1 is ENHRY and CDR2 is SYGVKD in the germline V gene. Between the trimmed V and J ends, which lost 0 bases and 3 bases, there was a span of 8 bases.

The J gene is TRBJ2-1, the V gene TRBV2, with D unresolved. V lost 6 bases and J lost 9, with 9 bases in between. Germline values: CDR1 SNHLY, CDR2 FYNNEI. There are 11 residues in the CDR3. The CDR3 coding sequence is TGTGCCAGCAGGCTCTCAGGTGAGCAGTTCTTC. Its translation: CASRLSGEQFF. The whole variable domain, filled in from reference TRBV2 and TRBJ2-1, reads EPEVTQTPSHQVTQMGQEVILRCVPISNHLYFYWYRQILGQKVEFLVSFYNNEISEKSEIFDDQFSVERPDGSNFTLKIRSTKLEDSAMYFCASRLSGEQFFGPGTRLTVL.